This T cell receptor (beta chain) was identified during a study of OX40 agonist ivuxolimab in advanced cancers. Profiling relied on immunoSEQ multiplex PCR, and the TCRdb table lists in-frame clones only, not all of them. The sample lists tens of thousands of clones, over 70% occurring once. The sample in question was CD4+ or CD8+ T cells sorted from blood, obtained in a trial of the OX40 agonist ivuxolimab. This TCR came from an adult with an advanced solid tumor such as melanoma, head and neck, liver or kidney cancer.

The CDR3: CASSQGRQTPAFF. CDR3 nucleotides: TGTGCCAGCAGCCAAGGCCGACAGACGCCGGCTTTCTTT. V and J are TRBV4-2 and TRBJ1-1, with D possibly being TRBD1 (5 bases). The length of the CDR3 is 13 residues. The V gene lost 1 base and the J gene lost 11 bases, with 14 bases spanning the gap. CDR1 LGHNA and CDR2 YNFKEQ come from the germline V gene.